The 20 T cell receptor beta chains in this list originate from one sample, sequenced in a study of OX40 agonist ivuxolimab in advanced cancers. Using immunoSEQ multiplex PCR, the repertoire was profiled, and TCRdb retains in-frame clones only, with some absent. The sample lists some 80,000 clones; around 94% were seen once. The sequencing used CD4+ or CD8+ T cells sorted from blood, collected in a trial of the OX40 agonist ivuxolimab. The origin of the receptors is an adult with an advanced solid tumor such as melanoma, head and neck, liver or kidney cancer.

This chain links TRBV5-4 with TRBJ1-3; D gene unclear. In germline, CDR1 is SGHNT, CDR2 YYREEE (reference sequence). V shed 4 bases and J shed 0 bases, with 11 bases lying between them. This CDR3 is 15 amino acids long. CDR3: CASSPGRTSGNTIYF. Written as DNA, the CDR3 is TGTGCCAGCAGCCCAGGACGGACCTCTGGAAACACCATATATTTT.

The J gene is TRBJ2-1, the V gene TRBV5-1; 7 bases agree with TRBD2. The V gene's germline CDR1 is SGHRS and CDR2 YFSETQ. J gave up 6 bases and V 2 bases, and 2 bases lay outside the gene matches. The CDR3 is 13 amino acids. Written as DNA, the CDR3 is TGCGCCAGCAGCTTTAGACTAGCCAATGAGCAGTTCTTC. The encoded protein is CASSFRLANEQFF.

This chain uses TRBV5-6 with TRBJ1-1; 9 positions match TRBD1. The CDR3 is 15 amino acids. Germline lookup yields CDR1 SGHDT and CDR2 YYEEEE. Germline trimming cut 4 bases from V and 4 bases from J; bases unmatched to any gene: 8. The CDR3 sequence: CASSAGQGPSTEAFF. The CDR3 DNA sequence: TGTGCCAGCAGCGCCGGACAGGGGCCGAGCACTGAAGCTTTCTTT.

The V call is TRBV7-9, the J call TRBJ1-1; TRBD1 might be the D (6 bases). Germline loops: CDR1 SEHNR, CDR2 FQNEAQ (reference sequence). The CDR3 spans 14 residues. Trimming left V 7 bases short and J 5 bases short, with 17 bases between. CDR3 region: CASNPPGAWTEAFF. The CDR3 DNA is TGTGCCAGCAACCCCCCGGGGGCGTGGACTGAAGCTTTCTTT. The complete variable domain, with remaining parts taken from reference TRBV7-9 and TRBJ1-1, reads DTGVSQNPRHKITKRGQNVTFRCDPISEHNRLYWYRQTLGQGPEFLTYFQNEAQLEKSRLLSDRFSAERPKGSFSTLEIQRTEQGDSAMYLCASNPPGAWTEAFFGQGTRLTVV.

The CDR3 bases are TGCGCCAGCAGCCAAGCTTCGGGGGGGGCCTGGGAGCAGTACTTC. This encodes CASSQASGGAWEQYF. The chain has TRBV4-3 and TRBJ2-7, with TRBD2 matching 8 bases. Unmatched junction bases numbered 9, after V lost 1 base and J lost 7 bases. The germline V gene has CDR1 LGHNA and CDR2 YSLEER. This CDR3 comprises 15 residues.

This sequence joins TRBV27 and TRBJ2-1, with 8 bases fitting TRBD2. V gave up 2 bases and J gave up 6 bases; unmatched junction bases: 9. The CDR3 is 16 amino acids. Germline V gene lookup returns CDR1 MNHEY and CDR2 SMNVEV (reference sequence). The CDR3 here is CASSLGGGRPVNEQFF. CDR3 nucleotide sequence: TGTGCCAGCAGTTTAGGCGGGGGGCGCCCGGTCAATGAGCAGTTCTTC.

The V and J genes are TRBV2 and TRBJ2-2; 9 bases are shared with TRBD2. This CDR3 has 18 amino acids. Per germline, CDR1 SNHLY and CDR2 FYNNEI. J lost 0 bases, V lost 4 bases, and 9 bases had no gene match. The CDR3 protein is CASSVPSGTRANTGELFF. The CDR3 DNA is TGTGCCAGCAGTGTACCTAGCGGGACGCGTGCGAACACCGGGGAGCTGTTTTTT.

The genes are TRBV30 and TRBJ2-1; D uncertain. The V and J ends lost 0 bases and 12 bases respectively, with 9 bases between them. The CDR3 totals 11 residues. The germline CDR1 and CDR2 sequences are GTSNPN and SVGIG (reference sequence). The CDR3 region is CAWSVSGLQFF. CDR3 DNA: TGTGCCTGGAGTGTTTCGGGTTTGCAGTTCTTC.

The chain joins TRBV27 to TRBJ2-5; D is possibly TRBD1 or TRBD2 (5 bases each). Trimming stripped 5 bases from V and 2 bases from J, with 15 bases between. The germline V gene encodes CDR1 MNHEY and CDR2 SMNVEV (reference sequence). CDR3 length: 15 amino acids. The CDR3 sequence: CASSLTGTAQETQYF. In DNA form, the CDR3 reads TGTGCCAGCAGTCTCACCGGGACGGCGCAAGAGACCCAGTACTTC.

The chain links TRBV2 to TRBJ1-3; TRBD1 is a possible D gene (5 bases). Per the germline V gene, CDR1 is SNHLY and CDR2 is FYNNEI. V gave up 6 bases and J gave up 8 bases, with 23 bases separating them. The CDR3 has 16 amino acids. CDR3 bases: TGTGCCAGCAGCGGGACCGGCCACAACCCAAGGGACACCATATATTTT. The encoded protein is CASSGTGHNPRDTIYF.

The V call is TRBV14, the J call TRBJ2-7, with 7 nucleotides matching TRBD2. The V and J ends lost 1 base and 2 bases, in that order; junction bases with no gene match: 8. Germline V lookup: CDR1 SGHDN, CDR2 FVKESK. The length of the CDR3 is 16 residues. CDR3 nucleotides: TGTGCCAGCAGCCAAGCTGGCGGGAGAAACCCCTACGAGCAGTACTTC. This sequence encodes CASSQAGGRNPYEQYF.

The chain recombines TRBV7-9 with TRBJ2-7, with 8 bases aligning to TRBD1. Trimming removed 7 bases from V and 3 bases from J; junction bases left unmatched: 8. CDR3 length: 14 amino acids. Germline V gene lookup returns CDR1 SEHNR and CDR2 FQNEAQ (reference sequence). CDR3 in amino acids: CASTRSGGFYEQYF. The CDR3 coding sequence is TGTGCCAGCACCCGGTCAGGGGGCTTCTACGAGCAGTACTTC.

The gene calls are TRBV7-9 and TRBJ1-1; D is unresolved. V was shortened by 1 base and J by 3 bases, with 12 bases between the two germline ends. CDR1 SEHNR and CDR2 FQNEAQ come from the germline V gene (reference sequence). The length of the CDR3 is 15 residues. The CDR3 loop is CASSLVKGMYTEAFF. CDR3 DNA: TGTGCCAGCAGCTTAGTCAAGGGAATGTACACTGAAGCTTTCTTT.

The chain employs TRBV19 and TRBJ2-6; D is unresolved. Per germline, CDR1 LNHDA and CDR2 SQIVND (reference sequence). There are 18 residues in the CDR3. V shed 1 base and J shed 0 bases, with 13 bases lying between them. The chain's CDR3 is CASSIAARLFSGANVLTF. DNA of the CDR3: TGTGCCAGTAGTATAGCGGCCCGGCTTTTCTCTGGGGCCAACGTCCTGACTTTC.

The rearrangement links TRBV28 to TRBJ1-1; TRBD1 might be the D (5 bases). Germline assignment: CDR1 MDHEN and CDR2 SYDVKM. Trimming stripped 8 bases from V and 4 bases from J, with 23 bases between. The CDR3 length is 16 residues. The CDR3 DNA reads TGTGCCAGCCTCACCCTGCTCGGCTCGGGGACCACTGAAGCTTTCTTT. The encoded protein is CASLTLLGSGTTEAFF.

This sequence joins TRBV13 and TRBJ1-1; no firm D call. Germline V gene lookup returns CDR1 PRHDT and CDR2 FYEKMQ (reference sequence). CDR3 length: 13 amino acids. V lost 2 bases, J lost 1 base, and 5 bases lay in between. DNA for the CDR3: TGTGCCAGCAGCTTAACAGAGAACACTGAAGCTTTCTTT. This codes for CASSLTENTEAFF.

The genes are TRBV6-4 and TRBJ1-2, with D perhaps TRBD1 (6 bases). The CDR3 length is 13 residues. V was shortened by 2 bases and J by 5 bases, with 9 bases between the two germline ends. The germline V gene encodes CDR1 MRHNA and CDR2 SNTAGT. The CDR3 protein is CASSDQGRYGYTF. DNA of the CDR3: TGTGCCAGCAGTGACCAGGGGCGATATGGCTACACCTTC.

This chain uses TRBV9 with TRBJ1-1; D remains unclear. The CDR3 consists of 11 residues. With 4 bases removed from V and 5 bases from J, the gap between germline ends came to 6 bases. The germline V gene has CDR1 SGDLS and CDR2 YYNGEE. CDR3 DNA sequence: TGTGCCAGCAGCCCCCATACTGAAGCTTTCTTT. Amino acids: CASSPHTEAFF.

The chain has TRBV5-6 and TRBJ2-7; tentatively, D is TRBD2 (6 bases). Trimming took off 4 bases at V and 2 bases at J, with 13 bases between the two ends. The V gene's germline CDR1 is SGHDT and CDR2 YYEEEE. This CDR3 has 14 amino acids. The CDR3 nucleotides read TGTGCCAGCAGCGATGGGACTGCGCCCTACGAGCAGTACTTC. Translating it yields CASSDGTAPYEQYF.

The chain combines TRBV4-3 with TRBJ2-7; tentatively, D is TRBD2 (5 bases). CDR3 length equals 16 residues. The V gene lost 0 bases and the J gene lost 6 bases, with 18 bases spanning the gap. The germline V gene encodes CDR1 LGHNA and CDR2 YSLEER. In DNA form, the CDR3 reads TGCGCCAGCAGCCAAGATAGAAGCGGCTCTGAACGCGAGCAGTACTTC. Amino acids: CASSQDRSGSEREQYF.